One T cell receptor (beta chain) is described in this entry. The antigen remains unidentified. The data were obtained in a study of cytomegalovirus exposure and HLA in healthy donors. Study conclusions and caveats: The study flagged some 170 TCR beta chains as cytomegalovirus-associated. The authors confirmed in vitro that a few CMV-associated chains were specific for CMV antigens. First-cohort TCR clusters were later found to tend to co-occur in the 120 or so validation repertoires.

The assay was immunoSEQ multiplex PCR, and TCRdb's table has in-frame clones only and misses some. This table holds about 74,000 clones, 90% to 95% found once. Sequencing was carried out using PBMCs. The clonotype was recovered from a man aged 18 to 30 in good health and CMV-seropositive.

In nucleotides, the CDR3 is TGTGCCAGCAGTTACTCGTGGGAGGGTAGGACCGGGGAGCTGTTTTTT. Translation: CASSYSWEGRTGELFF. The J gene is TRBJ2-2, the V gene TRBV6-5; TRBD2 matches at 7 bases. This CDR3 is 16 amino acids long. In germline, CDR1 is MNHEY, CDR2 SVGAGI. V dropped 0 bases and J dropped 5; count of bases not matched to a gene: 6.